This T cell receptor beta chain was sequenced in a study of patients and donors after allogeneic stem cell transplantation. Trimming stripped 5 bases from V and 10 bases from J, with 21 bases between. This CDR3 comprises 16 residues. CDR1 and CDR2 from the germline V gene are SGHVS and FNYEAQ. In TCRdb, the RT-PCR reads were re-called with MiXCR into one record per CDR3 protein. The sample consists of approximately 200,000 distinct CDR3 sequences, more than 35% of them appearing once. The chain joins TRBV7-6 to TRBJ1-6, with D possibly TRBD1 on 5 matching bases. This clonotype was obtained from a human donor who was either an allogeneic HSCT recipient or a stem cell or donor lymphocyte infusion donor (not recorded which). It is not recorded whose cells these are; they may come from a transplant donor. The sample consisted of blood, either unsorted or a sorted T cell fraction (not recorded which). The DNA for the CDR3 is TGTGCCAGCAGCCCTAGGGTTGGTCAGGGAGGCTCACCCCTCCACTTT. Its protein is CASSPRVGQGGSPLHF.